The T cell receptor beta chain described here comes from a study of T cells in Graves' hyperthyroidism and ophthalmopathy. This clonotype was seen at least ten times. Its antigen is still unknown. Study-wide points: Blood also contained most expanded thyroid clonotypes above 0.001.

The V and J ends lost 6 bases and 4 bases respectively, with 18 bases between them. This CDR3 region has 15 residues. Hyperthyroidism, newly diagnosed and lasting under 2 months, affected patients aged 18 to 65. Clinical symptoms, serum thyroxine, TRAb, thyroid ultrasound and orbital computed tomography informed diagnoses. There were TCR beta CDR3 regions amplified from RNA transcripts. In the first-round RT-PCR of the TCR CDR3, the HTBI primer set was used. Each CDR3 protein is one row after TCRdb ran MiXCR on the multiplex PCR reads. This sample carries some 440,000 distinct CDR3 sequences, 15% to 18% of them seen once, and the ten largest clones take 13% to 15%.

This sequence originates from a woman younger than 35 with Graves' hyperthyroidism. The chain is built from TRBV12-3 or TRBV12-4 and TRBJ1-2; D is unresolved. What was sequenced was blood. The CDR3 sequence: CASSQSVAPLYGYTF. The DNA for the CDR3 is TGTGCCAGCAGCCAGAGCGTTGCTCCCCTCTATGGCTACACCTTC.